Included here is one TCR beta chain sequence, with context. One junction end disagrees with the germline gene, perhaps due to a read error. The CDR3 length is 13 residues. The V gene's germline CDR1 is MDHEN and CDR2 SYDVKM. This specimen comes from a study of metastatic and nonmetastatic thyroid tumors. About the study: Repertoires from malignant and benign thyroid patients were compared across blood and tumor or nodule tissue.

In the authors' workflow: Clinicopathological groups of papillary thyroid cancer showed CDR3 differences that were used to build a distant-metastasis classifier. Using MiXCR, TCRdb reanalyzed the PCR reads. The V and J calls were not made by the authors but by TCRdb's processing. Of more than 8,500 clones listed, approximately 11% are singletons. Nobody among the patients had been given any treatment before thyroid surgery. The chain employs TRBV28 and TRBJ1-3; D is ambiguous. This sequence originates from a female donor with papillary thyroid cancer or a benign thyroid nodule (not recorded which). Some clones in this sample may be carry-over from other donors' samples. The sequenced material came from tumor tissue. The CDR3 here is CASSFFRGNTVYF. For the CDR3, the DNA is TGCGCCAGCAGTTTTTTCCGAGGAAACACCGTATATTTT.